The T cell receptor beta chain under discussion was sequenced for a study of T cell repertoires in cytomegalovirus infection (dated by TCRdb to between 2018 and 2021). Concerning the study at large: The peptide stimulations were aimed at well-studied HLA-B-restricted epitopes as well as recently identified HLA-C-restricted CMV epitopes, whose presentation resists viral immunomodulation. Donor HLA type was relevant to the analysis, as public TCR beta signatures indicated carriage of CMV infection together with the matching HLA type.

Taken from cysteine to phenylalanine, the CDR3 has 13 residues. Only CDR3 DNA remains: 39 bases, in frame from the first base. V trim: 3 bases; J trim: 6 bases; unmatched bases: 4. General findings and caveats noted by the study authors: Cumulative frequency of public TCR beta family members discriminated carriers of CMV infection plus the relevant HLA type in this cohort and an independent 352-donor cohort. The ex vivo response was dominated by HLA-C-restricted CMV-specific TCR beta clonotypes, which also provided the single most frequent clonotype in two of eight donors.

In regard to this clonotype: This receptor's antigen is unknown. Base qualities were left out, and no much larger clone turns up one base away.

Sequenced using an Illumina HiSeq 1500. TCRdb reanalyzed the raw reads on its own, using fastp at Q25 for trimming and MiXCR for clone calling, and kept in-frame beta chains. Each entry is one CDR3 protein sequence, shown with its most common DNA and genes. This sample has roughly 500,000 distinct CDR3 sequences in its table, and 25% to 35% of those were observed once. The top ten clones comprise roughly 15% of the sample. The meaning of the sample's treatment or condition label: in vitro stimulation with specific CMV peptide epitopes to enrich CMV-specific T cells. Recombination joined TRBV12-3 or TRBV12-4 with TRBJ2-5, with TRBD2 identical over 7 junction bases. Sequences were derived from cultured PBMCs, sampled from culture after CMV antigen stimulation. This receptor was identified in a human donor in good health (CMV status not recorded). Some clones in this sample may be carry-over from other donors' samples. At the DNA level, the sequence is TGTGCCAGCAGTTTGCGGGAGAGGCAGACCCAGTACTTC. Protein translation: CASSLRERQTQYF.